A single sample gave rise to the 5 T cell receptor beta chains below, sequenced in a study of cytomegalovirus exposure and HLA in healthy donors. Method: immunoSEQ multiplex PCR; TCRdb's copy keeps in-frame clones and lacks some. Of about 140,000 clones listed, just under 85% are singletons. Sample: PBMCs. These receptors all stem from a man aged 30-40 years in good health and CMV-seropositive.

The rearrangement uses TRBV9 and TRBJ2-1, with D perhaps TRBD2 (6 bases). The germline V gene encodes CDR1 SGDLS and CDR2 YYNGEE. This CDR3 contains 16 residues. Trimming shortened V by 3 bases and J by 4 bases, and 17 bases separated the two germline ends. Written as DNA, the CDR3 is TGTGCCAGCAGCGCCCTTCTTGGCGGGGCTTACAATGAGCAGTTCTTC. Translated: CASSALLGGAYNEQFF. Variable domain in full (rest from reference TRBV9 and TRBJ2-1): DSGVTQTPKHLITATGQRVTLRCSPRSGDLSVYWYQQSLDQGLQFLIQYYNGEERAKGNILERFSAQQFPDLHSELNLSSLELGDSALYFCASSALLGGAYNEQFFGPGTRLTVL.

Comments on this clone: The sample contains more than one DNA sequence encoding this CDR3. This chain links TRBV9 with TRBJ2-1; 7 positions agree with TRBD2. CDR3 length equals 16 residues. V gave up 0 bases and J gave up 1 base; unmatched junction bases: 4. Germline CDR1 reads SGDLS; CDR2 reads YYNGEE. This CDR3 reads CASSVGGSGSYNEQFF. The DNA of the CDR3 is TGTGCCAGCAGCGTAGGCGGGAGCGGGTCCTACAATGAGCAGTTCTTC.

This clone was seen only once. The rearrangement uses TRBV7-2 and TRBJ2-3; 7 bases are a match to TRBD2. The V gene end was trimmed by 8 bases and the J gene end by 7 bases; junction bases not matched to a gene: 12. CDR3 length: 14 amino acids. CDR1 is SGHTA, CDR2 FQGNSA, per germline. The CDR3 DNA is TGTGCCAGCCGGCGGGGCGGGGGAACCTATACGCAGTATTTT. Translation gives CASRRGGGTYTQYF.

This clone was recorded once. This rearrangement joins TRBV7-2 to TRBJ2-7; the match to TRBD2 covers 9 bases. Unmatched junction bases numbered 11, after V lost 3 bases and J lost 5 bases. Germline lookup yields CDR1 SGHTA and CDR2 FQGNSA. CDR3 size: 16 residues. CDR3 sequence (DNA): TGTGCCAGCAGCTTGGGGACTAGCAAGTTTTCCCACGAGCAGTACTTC. Amino acid sequence: CASSLGTSKFSHEQYF.

CDR3 in DNA: TGTGCCAGCAGCAGCACCCGACAGGGAGGAAACTATGGCTACACCTTC. The encoded protein is CASSSTRQGGNYGYTF. The genes are TRBV7-9 and TRBJ1-2; 7 bases are a match to TRBD1. V was pared by 5 bases and J by 2 bases, with 11 bases of the junction left unmatched. This CDR3 spans 16 amino acids. Germline assignment: CDR1 SEHNR and CDR2 FQNEAQ (reference sequence).